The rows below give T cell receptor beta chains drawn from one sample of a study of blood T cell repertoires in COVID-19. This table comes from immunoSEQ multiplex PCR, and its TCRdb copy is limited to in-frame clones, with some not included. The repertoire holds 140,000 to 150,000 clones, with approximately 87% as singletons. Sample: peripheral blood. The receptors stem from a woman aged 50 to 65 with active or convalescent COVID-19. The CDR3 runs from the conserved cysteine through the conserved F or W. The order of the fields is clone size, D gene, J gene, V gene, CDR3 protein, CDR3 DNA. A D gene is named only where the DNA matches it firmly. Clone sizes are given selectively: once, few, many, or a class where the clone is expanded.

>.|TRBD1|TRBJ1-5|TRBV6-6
CASSYPPGQGDQPQHF
TGTGCCAGCAGTTACCCACCGGGACAGGGGGATCAGCCCCAGCATTTT
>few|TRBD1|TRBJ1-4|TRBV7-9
CASSSTGQGYNEKLFF
TGTGCCAGCAGCTCTACGGGACAGGGTTATAATGAAAAACTGTTTTTT
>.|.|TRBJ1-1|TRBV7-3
CASSSLREGEPTEAFF
TGTGCCAGCAGCAGTCTACGGGAGGGGGAGCCCACTGAAGCTTTCTTT
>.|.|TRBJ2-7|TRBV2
CASSESWTVRAGYEQYF
TGTGCCAGCAGTGAATCGTGGACAGTGAGGGCTGGCTACGAGCAGTACTTC
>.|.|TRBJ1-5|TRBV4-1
CASSQVGGLNQPQHF
TGCGCCAGCAGCCAAGTAGGGGGTCTTAATCAGCCCCAGCATTTT
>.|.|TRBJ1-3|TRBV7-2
CASSSRDKTGNTIYF
TGTGCCAGCAGCTCCCGGGACAAGACTGGAAACACCATATATTTT
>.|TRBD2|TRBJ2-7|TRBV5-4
CASSSGRAINEQYF
TGTGCAAGCAGTAGCGGGAGGGCCATCAACGAGCAGTACTTC
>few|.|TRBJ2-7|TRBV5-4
CASSFGGLSSYEQYF
TGTGCCAGCAGCTTTGGGGGACTTAGCTCCTACGAGCAGTACTTC
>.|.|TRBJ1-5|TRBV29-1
CSVVETGDQPQHF
TGCAGCGTTGTAGAGACAGGAGATCAGCCCCAGCATTTT
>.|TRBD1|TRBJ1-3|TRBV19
CASSIQTGTASGNTIYF
TGTGCCAGTAGTATACAAACCGGGACAGCCTCTGGAAACACCATATATTTT
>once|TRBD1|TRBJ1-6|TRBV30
CAWSHGQGESPLHF
TGTGCCTGGAGCCATGGACAGGGGGAATCACCCCTCCACTTT
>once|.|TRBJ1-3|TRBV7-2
CASSPYGQLGNTIYF
TGTGCCAGCAGCCCTTATGGACAGCTAGGAAACACCATATATTTT
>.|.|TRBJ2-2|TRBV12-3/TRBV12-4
CASTGTGELFF
TGTGCCAGCACCGGGACCGGGGAGCTGTTTTTT
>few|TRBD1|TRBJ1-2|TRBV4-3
CASSQDWYHSGTDYGYTF
TGCGCCAGCAGCCAAGATTGGTACCATTCCGGGACAGACTATGGCTACACCTTC
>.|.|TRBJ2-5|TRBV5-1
CASSFQGQETQYF
TGCGCCAGCAGCTTTCAGGGGCAGGAGACCCAGTACTTC
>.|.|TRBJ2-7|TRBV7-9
CASSADSFSSEQYF
TGTGCCAGCAGCGCGGATTCTTTTAGCTCCGAGCAGTACTTC
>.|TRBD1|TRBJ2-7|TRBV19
CASSLGQGSDEQYF
TGTGCCAGTAGTTTAGGACAGGGGTCGGACGAGCAGTACTTC
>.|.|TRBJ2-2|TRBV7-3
CASSLQPGIGTGELFF
TGTGCCAGCAGCTTACAGCCAGGGATAGGAACCGGGGAGCTGTTTTTT
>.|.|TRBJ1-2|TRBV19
CASNAANYGYTF
TGTGCCAGTAATGCGGCAAACTATGGCTACACCTTC
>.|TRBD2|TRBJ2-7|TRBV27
CASKQRVTSRAYEQYF
TGTGCCAGCAAACAACGCGTGACTAGCAGGGCCTACGAGCAGTACTTC
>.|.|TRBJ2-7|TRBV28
CASGAENYEQYF
TGTGCCAGCGGGGCAGAAAACTACGAGCAGTACTTC
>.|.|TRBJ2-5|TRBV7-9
CASSLASGVETQYF
TGTGCCAGCAGCTTAGCTTCCGGGGTAGAGACCCAGTACTTC
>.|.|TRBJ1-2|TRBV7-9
CASSLLDVGSREESYTF
TGTGCCAGCAGCTTATTGGATGTAGGAAGCAGAGAGGAATCCTACACCTTC
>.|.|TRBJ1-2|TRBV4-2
CASSQDDSAYYGYTF
TGTGCCAGCAGCCAAGATGACAGTGCATACTATGGCTACACCTTC
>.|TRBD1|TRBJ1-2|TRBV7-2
CASSLSAWGTGDGYTF
TGTGCCAGCAGCTTATCCGCGTGGGGGACAGGGGATGGCTACACCTTC